Listed below are T cell receptor beta chains from one sample, sequenced in a study of OX40 agonist ivuxolimab in advanced cancers. Clones were read by immunoSEQ multiplex PCR, and TCRdb kept only the in-frame ones, dropping some. The sample lists around 61,000 clones, approximately 82% occurring once. This material consisted of CD4+ or CD8+ T cells sorted from blood, taken in a trial of the OX40 agonist ivuxolimab. These receptors all stem from an adult with an advanced solid tumor such as melanoma, head and neck, liver or kidney cancer. The CDR3 runs from the conserved cysteine through the conserved F or W. The D gene is left open where the match is weak. A row's size may be missing; if present it is once, few, many or a size class.

j_call: TRBJ2-2
v_call: TRBV2
clone_size: NA
d_call: NA
cdr3_aa: CASSEGKGYTGELFF
cdr3_nt: TGTGCCAGCAGTGAGGGAAAGGGGTACACCGGGGAGCTGTTTTTT

j_call: TRBJ2-7
v_call: TRBV10-1
clone_size: NA
d_call: TRBD1
cdr3_aa: CASSEGGDRDEQYF
cdr3_nt: TGCGCCAGCAGTGAAGGGGGAGACAGGGACGAGCAGTACTTC

j_call: TRBJ2-3
v_call: TRBV7-9
clone_size: NA
d_call: NA
cdr3_aa: CASSRSTDTQYF
cdr3_nt: TGTGCCAGCAGCAGAAGCACAGATACGCAGTATTTT

j_call: TRBJ2-2
v_call: TRBV27
clone_size: once
d_call: NA
cdr3_aa: CASTTARSNTGELFF
cdr3_nt: TGTGCCAGCACCACGGCCAGGTCGAACACCGGGGAGCTGTTTTTT

j_call: TRBJ1-4
v_call: TRBV7-9
clone_size: medium-sized
d_call: NA
cdr3_aa: CASSTREGRDEKLFF
cdr3_nt: TGTGCCAGCAGTACCCGGGAGGGCAGGGATGAAAAACTGTTTTTT

j_call: TRBJ2-7
v_call: TRBV11-2
clone_size: NA
d_call: TRBD1
cdr3_aa: CASSSTGGAWSYEQYF
cdr3_nt: TGTGCCAGCAGCTCTACAGGGGGCGCATGGTCCTACGAGCAGTACTTC

j_call: TRBJ2-1
v_call: TRBV7-9
clone_size: NA
d_call: NA
cdr3_aa: CASSSDGYNEQFF
cdr3_nt: TGTGCCAGCAGCTCGGACGGGTACAATGAGCAGTTCTTC

j_call: TRBJ2-1
v_call: TRBV5-5
clone_size: few
d_call: TRBD1
cdr3_aa: CASRKQGAFNNEQFF
cdr3_nt: TGTGCCAGCAGAAAACAGGGGGCGTTTAACAATGAGCAGTTCTTC

j_call: TRBJ1-2
v_call: TRBV6-1
clone_size: NA
d_call: NA
cdr3_aa: CASSEGGRAFGYGYTF
cdr3_nt: TGTGCCAGCAGTGAGGGTGGCAGGGCATTCGGCTATGGCTACACCTTC

j_call: TRBJ1-5
v_call: TRBV18
clone_size: NA
d_call: NA
cdr3_aa: CASSPPGDSNQPQHF
cdr3_nt: TGTGCCAGCTCACCACCTGGGGATAGCAATCAGCCCCAGCATTTT

j_call: TRBJ1-5
v_call: TRBV7-2
clone_size: NA
d_call: NA
cdr3_aa: CASSSAGAQPQHF
cdr3_nt: TGTGCCAGCAGCTCCGCGGGGGCTCAGCCCCAGCATTTT

j_call: TRBJ2-1
v_call: TRBV5-4
clone_size: NA
d_call: NA
cdr3_aa: CASSSDKYNEQFF
cdr3_nt: TGTGCCAGCAGCTCGGACAAGTACAATGAGCAGTTCTTC

j_call: TRBJ1-2
v_call: TRBV6-6
clone_size: NA
d_call: TRBD1
cdr3_aa: CASTDRGGGYTF
cdr3_nt: TGTGCCAGTACCGACAGGGGTGGAGGCTACACCTTC

j_call: TRBJ2-1
v_call: TRBV9
clone_size: NA
d_call: NA
cdr3_aa: CASSESSGTDPHEQFF
cdr3_nt: TGTGCCAGCAGCGAAAGTAGCGGGACAGACCCCCATGAGCAGTTCTTC

j_call: TRBJ2-7
v_call: TRBV5-1
clone_size: NA
d_call: NA
cdr3_aa: CASSLGHEQYF
cdr3_nt: TGCGCCAGCAGCTTGGGCCACGAGCAGTACTTC

j_call: TRBJ2-1
v_call: TRBV7-2
clone_size: NA
d_call: NA
cdr3_aa: CASSPGTYNEQFF
cdr3_nt: TGTGCCAGCAGCCCGGGGACCTACAATGAGCAGTTCTTC

j_call: TRBJ2-2
v_call: TRBV5-1
clone_size: NA
d_call: NA
cdr3_aa: CASSFDGNTGELFF
cdr3_nt: TGCGCCAGCAGCTTCGACGGGAACACCGGGGAGCTGTTTTTT

j_call: TRBJ1-5
v_call: TRBV9
clone_size: few
d_call: NA
cdr3_aa: CASSVDFGNQPQHF
cdr3_nt: TGTGCCAGCAGCGTAGATTTCGGGAATCAGCCCCAGCATTTT

j_call: TRBJ2-1
v_call: TRBV13
clone_size: NA
d_call: TRBD2
cdr3_aa: CASSFLGLAGGDNEQFF
cdr3_nt: TGTGCCAGCAGCTTCCTTGGGCTAGCGGGAGGCGACAATGAGCAGTTCTTC

j_call: TRBJ2-5
v_call: TRBV2
clone_size: NA
d_call: NA
cdr3_aa: CASSDQGISQYF
cdr3_nt: TGTGCCAGCAGTGATCAGGGGATTTCCCAGTACTTC

j_call: TRBJ2-6
v_call: TRBV28
clone_size: NA
d_call: NA
cdr3_aa: CASSFWENSGANVLTF
cdr3_nt: TGTGCCAGCAGTTTCTGGGAGAACTCTGGGGCCAACGTCCTGACTTTC

j_call: TRBJ1-1
v_call: TRBV5-4
clone_size: NA
d_call: NA
cdr3_aa: CASSLRGSRNTEAFF
cdr3_nt: TGTGCCAGCAGCTTACGGGGAAGTAGGAACACTGAAGCTTTCTTT

j_call: TRBJ2-7
v_call: TRBV7-2
clone_size: NA
d_call: TRBD1
cdr3_aa: CASSLAPGTGYEQYF
cdr3_nt: TGTGCCAGCAGCTTAGCGCCTGGGACAGGATACGAGCAGTACTTC

j_call: TRBJ2-2
v_call: TRBV10-1
clone_size: NA
d_call: NA
cdr3_aa: CASSENAGTGELFF
cdr3_nt: TGCGCCAGCAGTGAGAACGCGGGTACCGGGGAGCTGTTTTTT

j_call: TRBJ1-2
v_call: TRBV11-2
clone_size: NA
d_call: NA
cdr3_aa: CASSPSIASGYTF
cdr3_nt: TGTGCCAGCAGCCCTAGTATCGCATCTGGCTACACCTTC

j_call: TRBJ2-1
v_call: TRBV5-6
clone_size: NA
d_call: TRBD2
cdr3_aa: CASSLLAGLVNEQFF
cdr3_nt: TGTGCCAGCAGCCTCTTGGCGGGACTAGTCAATGAGCAGTTCTTC

j_call: TRBJ2-7
v_call: TRBV5-6
clone_size: NA
d_call: TRBD2
cdr3_aa: CASSETLGGYEQYF
cdr3_nt: TGTGCCAGCAGCGAGACCTTGGGGGGGTACGAGCAGTACTTC

j_call: TRBJ2-1
v_call: TRBV7-2
clone_size: NA
d_call: TRBD2
cdr3_aa: CASSPGTGGPLYNEQFF
cdr3_nt: TGTGCCAGCAGCCCGGGGACGGGAGGGCCGCTATACAATGAGCAGTTCTTC

j_call: TRBJ2-6
v_call: TRBV19
clone_size: NA
d_call: TRBD2
cdr3_aa: CASRARGRASGANVLTF
cdr3_nt: TGTGCCAGTAGGGCTAGAGGGAGGGCCAGTGGGGCCAACGTCCTGACTTTC